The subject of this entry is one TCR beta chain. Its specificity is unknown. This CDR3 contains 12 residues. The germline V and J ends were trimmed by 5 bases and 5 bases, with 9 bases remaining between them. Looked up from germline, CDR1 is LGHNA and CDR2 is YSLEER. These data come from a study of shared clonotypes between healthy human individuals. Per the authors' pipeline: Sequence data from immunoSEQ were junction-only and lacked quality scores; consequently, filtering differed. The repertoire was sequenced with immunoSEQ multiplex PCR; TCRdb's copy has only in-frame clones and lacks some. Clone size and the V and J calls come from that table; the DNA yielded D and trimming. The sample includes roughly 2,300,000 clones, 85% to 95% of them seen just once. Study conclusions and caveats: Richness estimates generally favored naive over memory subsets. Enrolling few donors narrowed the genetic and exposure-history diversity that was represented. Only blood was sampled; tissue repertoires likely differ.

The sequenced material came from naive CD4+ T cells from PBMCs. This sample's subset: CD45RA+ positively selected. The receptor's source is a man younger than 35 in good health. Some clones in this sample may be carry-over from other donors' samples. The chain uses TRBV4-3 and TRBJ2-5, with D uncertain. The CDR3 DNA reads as TGCGCCAGCAGCTCCCGCGACGAGACCCAGTACTTC. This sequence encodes CASSSRDETQYF.